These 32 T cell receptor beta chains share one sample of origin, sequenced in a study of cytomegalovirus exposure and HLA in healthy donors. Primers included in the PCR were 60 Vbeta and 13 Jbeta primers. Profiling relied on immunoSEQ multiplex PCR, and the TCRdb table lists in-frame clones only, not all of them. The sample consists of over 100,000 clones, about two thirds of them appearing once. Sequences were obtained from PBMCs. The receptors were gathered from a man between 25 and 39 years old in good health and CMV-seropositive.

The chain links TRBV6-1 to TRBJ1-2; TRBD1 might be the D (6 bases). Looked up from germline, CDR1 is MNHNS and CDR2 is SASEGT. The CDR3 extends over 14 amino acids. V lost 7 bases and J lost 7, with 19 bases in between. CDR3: CASIFQARGSGYTF. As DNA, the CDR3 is TGTGCCAGCATTTTCCAGGCGAGGGGGTCTGGCTACACCTTC.

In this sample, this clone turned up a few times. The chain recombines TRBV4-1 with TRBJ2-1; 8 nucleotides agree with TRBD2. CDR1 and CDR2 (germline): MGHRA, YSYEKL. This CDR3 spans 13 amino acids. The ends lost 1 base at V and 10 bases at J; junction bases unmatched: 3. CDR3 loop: CASSQGVAGEQFF. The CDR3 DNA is TGCGCCAGCAGCCAAGGGGTAGCGGGGGAGCAGTTCTTC.

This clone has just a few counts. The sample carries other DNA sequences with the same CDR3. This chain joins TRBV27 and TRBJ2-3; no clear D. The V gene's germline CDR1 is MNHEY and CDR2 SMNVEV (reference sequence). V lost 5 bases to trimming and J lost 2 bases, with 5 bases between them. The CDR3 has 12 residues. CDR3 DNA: TGTGCCAGCAGTCCCTCCACAGATACGCAGTATTTT. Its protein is CASSPSTDTQYF.

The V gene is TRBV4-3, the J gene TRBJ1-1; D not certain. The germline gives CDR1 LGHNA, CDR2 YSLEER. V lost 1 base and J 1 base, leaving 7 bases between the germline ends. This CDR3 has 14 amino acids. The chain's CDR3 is CASSQVAGNTEAFF. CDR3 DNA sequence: TGCGCCAGCAGCCAAGTGGCGGGGAACACTGAAGCTTTCTTT.

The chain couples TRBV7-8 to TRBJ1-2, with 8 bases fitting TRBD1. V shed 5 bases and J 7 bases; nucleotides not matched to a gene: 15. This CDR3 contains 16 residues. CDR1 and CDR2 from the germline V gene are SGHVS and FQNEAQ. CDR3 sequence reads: CASSALADRARFGYTF. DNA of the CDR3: TGTGCCAGCAGCGCCCTGGCGGACAGGGCCCGCTTTGGCTACACCTTC.

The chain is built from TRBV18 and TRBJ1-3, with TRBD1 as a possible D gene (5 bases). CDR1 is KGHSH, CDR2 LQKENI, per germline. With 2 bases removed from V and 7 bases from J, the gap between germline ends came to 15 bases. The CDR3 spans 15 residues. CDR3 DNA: TGTGCCAGCTCACCAGCCCAGGGAAGGGTCAACACCATATATTTT. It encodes CASSPAQGRVNTIYF.

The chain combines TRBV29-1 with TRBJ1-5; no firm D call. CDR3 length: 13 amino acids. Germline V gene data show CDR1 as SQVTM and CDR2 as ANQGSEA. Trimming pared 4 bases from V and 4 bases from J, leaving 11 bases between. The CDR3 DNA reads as TGCAGCGTTGGGGCTGAAATGAATCAGCCCCAGCATTTT. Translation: CSVGAEMNQPQHF.

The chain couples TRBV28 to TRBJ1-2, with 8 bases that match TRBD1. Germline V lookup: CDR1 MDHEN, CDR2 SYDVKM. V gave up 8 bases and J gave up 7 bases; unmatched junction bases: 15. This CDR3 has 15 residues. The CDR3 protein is CASSTPGGLAAGYTF. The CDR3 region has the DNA TGTGCCAGCTCGACCCCAGGGGGCTTGGCGGCTGGCTACACCTTC.

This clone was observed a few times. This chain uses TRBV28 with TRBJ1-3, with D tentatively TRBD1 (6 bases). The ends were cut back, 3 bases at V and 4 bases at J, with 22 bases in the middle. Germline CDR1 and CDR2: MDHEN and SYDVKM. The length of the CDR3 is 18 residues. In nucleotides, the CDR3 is TGTGCCAGCAGTTTCGGACCGACAGGTCTGACCGGGGGAAACACCATATATTTT. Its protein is CASSFGPTGLTGGNTIYF.

In DNA form, the CDR3 reads TGTGCCTGGAGTGGGGGTGGGACACCGCAGTATTTT. This encodes CAWSGGGTPQYF. The chain joins TRBV30 to TRBJ2-3; a weak D match, TRBD1 (6 bases). There are 12 residues in the CDR3. Germline V CDR1 and CDR2: GTSNPN, SVGIG (reference sequence). V dropped 1 base and J dropped 10 bases, with 12 bases sitting between them.

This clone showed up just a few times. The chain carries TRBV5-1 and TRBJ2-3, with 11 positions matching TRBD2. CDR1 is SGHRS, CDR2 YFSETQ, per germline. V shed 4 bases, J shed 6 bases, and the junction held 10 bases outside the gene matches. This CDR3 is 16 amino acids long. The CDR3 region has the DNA TGCGCCAGCAGCGTCTTTAGCGGGGGGGCCGGTGATACGCAGTATTTT. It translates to CASSVFSGGAGDTQYF.

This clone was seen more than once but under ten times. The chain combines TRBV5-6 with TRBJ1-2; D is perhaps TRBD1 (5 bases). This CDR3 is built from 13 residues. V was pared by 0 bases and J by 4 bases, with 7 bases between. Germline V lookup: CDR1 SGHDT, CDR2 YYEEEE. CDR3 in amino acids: CASSLAGFYGYTF. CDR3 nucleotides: TGTGCCAGCAGCTTGGCAGGGTTCTATGGCTACACCTTC.

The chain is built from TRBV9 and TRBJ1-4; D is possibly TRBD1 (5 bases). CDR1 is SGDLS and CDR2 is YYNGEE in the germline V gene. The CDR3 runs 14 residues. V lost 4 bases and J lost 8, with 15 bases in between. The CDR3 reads CASSQDSTAEKLFF. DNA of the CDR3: TGTGCCAGCAGCCAGGATTCGACAGCCGAAAAACTGTTTTTT.

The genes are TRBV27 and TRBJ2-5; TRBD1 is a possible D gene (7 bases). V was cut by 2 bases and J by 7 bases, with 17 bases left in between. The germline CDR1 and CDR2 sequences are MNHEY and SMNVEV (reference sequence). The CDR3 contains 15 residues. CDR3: CASSLGGTVYGTQYF. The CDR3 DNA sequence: TGTGCCAGCAGTTTAGGGGGGACAGTTTATGGGACCCAGTACTTC.

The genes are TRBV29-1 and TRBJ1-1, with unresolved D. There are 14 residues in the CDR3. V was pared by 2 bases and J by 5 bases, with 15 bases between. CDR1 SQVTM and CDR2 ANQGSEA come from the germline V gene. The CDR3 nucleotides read TGCAGCGTTGAATTCATGGGAGGGTCAACTGAAGCTTTCTTT. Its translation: CSVEFMGGSTEAFF.

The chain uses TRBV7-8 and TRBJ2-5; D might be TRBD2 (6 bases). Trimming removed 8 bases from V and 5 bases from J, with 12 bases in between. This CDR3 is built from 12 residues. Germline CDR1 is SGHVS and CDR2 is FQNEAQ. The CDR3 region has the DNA TGTGCCAGCTTAGCGGTACTGGAGACCCAGTACTTC. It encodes CASLAVLETQYF.

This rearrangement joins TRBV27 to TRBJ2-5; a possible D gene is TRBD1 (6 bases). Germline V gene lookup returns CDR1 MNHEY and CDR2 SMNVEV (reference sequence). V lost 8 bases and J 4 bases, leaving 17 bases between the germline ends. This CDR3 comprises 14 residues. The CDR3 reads CASGRGQGGETQYF. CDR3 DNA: TGTGCCAGCGGCCGGGGCCAAGGGGGAGAGACCCAGTACTTC.

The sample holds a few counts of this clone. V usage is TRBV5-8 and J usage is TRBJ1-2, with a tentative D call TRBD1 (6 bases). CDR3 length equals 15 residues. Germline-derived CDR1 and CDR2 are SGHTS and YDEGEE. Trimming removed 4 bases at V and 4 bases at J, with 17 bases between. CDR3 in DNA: TGTGCCAGCAGCCCGGGGGGCCTTGCTGGCTATGGCTACACCTTC. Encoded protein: CASSPGGLAGYGYTF.

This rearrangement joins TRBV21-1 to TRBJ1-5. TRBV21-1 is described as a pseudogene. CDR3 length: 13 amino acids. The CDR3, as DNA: TGTGCCAGCAGCCCTATACTTAATCAGCCCCAGCATTTT. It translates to CASSPILNQPQHF.

Here the CDR3 reads CASRVAGTGNNEQFF. The CDR3 DNA reads as TGTGCCAGCAGGGTTGCGGGGACAGGGAACAATGAGCAGTTCTTC. This chain joins TRBV6-5 and TRBJ2-1; 9 bases are a match to TRBD1. Losses at the gene ends were 6 bases for V and 5 bases for J; bases not matched to a gene: 8. CDR1 MNHEY and CDR2 SVGAGI come from the germline V gene. CDR3 size: 15 residues.

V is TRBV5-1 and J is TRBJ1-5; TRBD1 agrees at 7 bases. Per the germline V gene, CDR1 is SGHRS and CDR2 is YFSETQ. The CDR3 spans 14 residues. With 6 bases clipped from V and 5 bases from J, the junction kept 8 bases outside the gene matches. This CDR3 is CASITQGTDQPQHF. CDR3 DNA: TGCGCCAGCATAACACAGGGGACAGATCAGCCCCAGCATTTT.

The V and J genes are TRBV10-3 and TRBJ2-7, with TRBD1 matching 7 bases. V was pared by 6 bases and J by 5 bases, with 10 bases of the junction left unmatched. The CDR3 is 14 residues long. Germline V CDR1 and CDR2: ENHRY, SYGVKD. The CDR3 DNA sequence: TGTGCCATCAGACCAAGACAGGGCTGGAACGAGCAGTACTTC. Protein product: CAIRPRQGWNEQYF.

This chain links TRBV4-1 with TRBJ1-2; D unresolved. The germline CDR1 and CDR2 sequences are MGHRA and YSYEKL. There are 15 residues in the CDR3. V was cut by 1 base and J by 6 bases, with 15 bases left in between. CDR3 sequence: CASSQGFKSRNGYTF. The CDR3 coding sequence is TGCGCCAGCAGCCAAGGGTTTAAGTCCAGGAATGGCTACACCTTC.

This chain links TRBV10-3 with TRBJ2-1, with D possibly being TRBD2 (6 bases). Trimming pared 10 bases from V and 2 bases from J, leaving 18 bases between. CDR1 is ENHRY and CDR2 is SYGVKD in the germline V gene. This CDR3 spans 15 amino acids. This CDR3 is CATDSGDHPYNEQFF. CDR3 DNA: TGTGCCACCGATAGCGGAGATCATCCCTACAATGAGCAGTTCTTC.

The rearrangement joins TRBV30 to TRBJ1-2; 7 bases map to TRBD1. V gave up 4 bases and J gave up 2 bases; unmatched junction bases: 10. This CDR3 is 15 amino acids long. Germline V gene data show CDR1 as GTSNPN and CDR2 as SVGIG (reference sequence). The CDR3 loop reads CAWIPIGRGNYGYTF. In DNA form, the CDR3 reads TGTGCCTGGATCCCCATAGGCAGGGGGAACTATGGCTACACCTTC.

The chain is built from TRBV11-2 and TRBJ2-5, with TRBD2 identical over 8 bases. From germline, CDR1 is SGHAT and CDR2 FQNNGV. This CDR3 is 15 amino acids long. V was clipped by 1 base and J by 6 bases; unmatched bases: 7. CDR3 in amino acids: CASSLGPGLGQTQYF. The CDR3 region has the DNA TGTGCCAGCAGCTTAGGGCCGGGACTAGGGCAGACCCAGTACTTC.

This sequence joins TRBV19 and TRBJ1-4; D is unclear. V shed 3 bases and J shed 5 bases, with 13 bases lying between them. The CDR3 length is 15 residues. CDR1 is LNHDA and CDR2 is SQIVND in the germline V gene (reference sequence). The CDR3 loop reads CASSMGSSPNEKLFF. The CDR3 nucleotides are TGTGCCAGTAGTATGGGGAGCAGTCCGAATGAAAAACTGTTTTTT.

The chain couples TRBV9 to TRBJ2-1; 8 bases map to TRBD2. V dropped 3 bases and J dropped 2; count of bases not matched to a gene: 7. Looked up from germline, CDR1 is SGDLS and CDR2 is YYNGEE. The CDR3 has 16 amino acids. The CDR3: CASSEGGTSTYNEQFF. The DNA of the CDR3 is TGTGCCAGCAGCGAAGGAGGGACTAGTACCTACAATGAGCAGTTCTTC.

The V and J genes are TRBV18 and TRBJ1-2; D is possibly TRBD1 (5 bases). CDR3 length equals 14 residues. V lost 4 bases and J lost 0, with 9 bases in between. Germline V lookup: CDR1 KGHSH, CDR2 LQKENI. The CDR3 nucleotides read TGTGCCAGCTCACTTCAGGGATCTAACTATGGCTACACCTTC. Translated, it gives CASSLQGSNYGYTF.

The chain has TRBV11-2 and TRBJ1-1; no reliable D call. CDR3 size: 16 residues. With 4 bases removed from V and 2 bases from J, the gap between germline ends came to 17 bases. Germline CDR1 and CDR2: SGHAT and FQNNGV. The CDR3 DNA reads TGTGCCAGCAGCTCTCTTCGGGAAACCCAAAACACTGAAGCTTTCTTT. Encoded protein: CASSSLRETQNTEAFF. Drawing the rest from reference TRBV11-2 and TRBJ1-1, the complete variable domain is EAGVAQSPRYKIIEKRQSVAFWCNPISGHATLYWYQQILGQGPKLLIQFQNNGVVDDSQLPKDRFSAERLKGVDSTLKIQPAKLEDSAVYLCASSSLRETQNTEAFFGQGTRLTVV.

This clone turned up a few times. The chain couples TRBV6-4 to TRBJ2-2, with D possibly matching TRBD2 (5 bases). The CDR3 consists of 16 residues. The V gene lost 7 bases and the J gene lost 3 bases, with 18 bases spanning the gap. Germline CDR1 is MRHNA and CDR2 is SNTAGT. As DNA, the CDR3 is TGTGCCAGCACTCTGAGAGGGCGTGGGGACACCGGGGAGCTGTTTTTT. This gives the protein CASTLRGRGDTGELFF.

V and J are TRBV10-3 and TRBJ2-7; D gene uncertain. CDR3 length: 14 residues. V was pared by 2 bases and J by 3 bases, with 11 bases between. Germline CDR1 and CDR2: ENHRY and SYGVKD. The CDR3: CAISESRSSYEQYF. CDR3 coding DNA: TGTGCCATCAGTGAGAGCCGCTCTAGCTACGAGCAGTACTTC.